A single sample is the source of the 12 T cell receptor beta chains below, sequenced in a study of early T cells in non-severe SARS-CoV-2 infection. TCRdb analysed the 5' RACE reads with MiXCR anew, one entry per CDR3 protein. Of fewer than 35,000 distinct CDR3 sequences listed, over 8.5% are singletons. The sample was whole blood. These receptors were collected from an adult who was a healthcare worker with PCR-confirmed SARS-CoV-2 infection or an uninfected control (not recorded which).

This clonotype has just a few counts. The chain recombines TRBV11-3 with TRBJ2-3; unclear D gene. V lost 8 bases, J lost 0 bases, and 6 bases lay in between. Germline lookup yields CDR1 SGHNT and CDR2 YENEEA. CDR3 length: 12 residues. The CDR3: CASAFSTDTQYF. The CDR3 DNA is TGTGCCAGCGCATTTAGCACAGATACGCAGTATTTT.

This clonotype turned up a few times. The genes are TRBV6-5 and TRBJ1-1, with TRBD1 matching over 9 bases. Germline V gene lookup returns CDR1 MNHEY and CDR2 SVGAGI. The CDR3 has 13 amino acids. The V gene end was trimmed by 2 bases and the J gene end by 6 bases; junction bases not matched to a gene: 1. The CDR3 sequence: CASSYGTGSEAFF. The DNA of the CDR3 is TGTGCCAGCAGTTACGGGACAGGGTCTGAAGCTTTCTTT.

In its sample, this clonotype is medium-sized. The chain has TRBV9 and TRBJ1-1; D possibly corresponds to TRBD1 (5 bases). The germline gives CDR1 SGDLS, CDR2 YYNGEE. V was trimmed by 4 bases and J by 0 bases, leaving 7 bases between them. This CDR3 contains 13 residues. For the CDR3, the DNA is TGTGCCAGCAGCAAAGGGGTGAACACTGAAGCTTTCTTT. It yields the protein CASSKGVNTEAFF.

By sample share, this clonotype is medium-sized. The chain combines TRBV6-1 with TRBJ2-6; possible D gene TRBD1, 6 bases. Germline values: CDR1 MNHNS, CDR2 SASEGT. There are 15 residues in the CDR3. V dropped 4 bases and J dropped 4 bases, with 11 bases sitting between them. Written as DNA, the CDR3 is TGTGCCAGCAGTGTTGGGACAACAGGGGCCAACGTCCTGACTTTC. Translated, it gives CASSVGTTGANVLTF.

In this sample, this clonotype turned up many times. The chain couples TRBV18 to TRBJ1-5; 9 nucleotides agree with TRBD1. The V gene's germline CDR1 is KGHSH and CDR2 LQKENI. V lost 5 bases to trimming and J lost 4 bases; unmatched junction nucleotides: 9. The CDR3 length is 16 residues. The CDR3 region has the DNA TGTGCCAGCTCAACACAGGGGGCTGGGGGAAATCAGCCCCAGCATTTT. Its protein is CASSTQGAGGNQPQHF.

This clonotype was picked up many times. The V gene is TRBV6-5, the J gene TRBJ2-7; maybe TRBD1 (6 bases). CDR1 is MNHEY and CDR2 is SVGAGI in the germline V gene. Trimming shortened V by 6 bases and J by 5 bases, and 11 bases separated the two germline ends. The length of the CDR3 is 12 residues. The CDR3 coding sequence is TGTGCCAGCAGCCCCAACAGGGACGAGCAGTACTTC. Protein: CASSPNRDEQYF.

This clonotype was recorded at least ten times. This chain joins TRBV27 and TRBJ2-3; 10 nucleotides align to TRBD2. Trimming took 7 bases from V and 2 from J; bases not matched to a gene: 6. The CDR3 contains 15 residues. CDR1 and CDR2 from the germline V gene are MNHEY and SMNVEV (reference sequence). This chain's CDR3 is CASTTSGGATDTQYF. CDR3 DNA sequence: TGTGCCAGCACAACAAGCGGGGGGGCCACAGATACGCAGTATTTT.

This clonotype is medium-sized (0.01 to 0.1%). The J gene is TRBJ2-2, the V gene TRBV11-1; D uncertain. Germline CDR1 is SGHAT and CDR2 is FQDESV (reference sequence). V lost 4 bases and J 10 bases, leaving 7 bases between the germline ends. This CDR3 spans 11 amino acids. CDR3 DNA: TGTGCCAGCAGCTCAGCCGAGGAGCTGTTTTTT. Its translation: CASSSAEELFF.

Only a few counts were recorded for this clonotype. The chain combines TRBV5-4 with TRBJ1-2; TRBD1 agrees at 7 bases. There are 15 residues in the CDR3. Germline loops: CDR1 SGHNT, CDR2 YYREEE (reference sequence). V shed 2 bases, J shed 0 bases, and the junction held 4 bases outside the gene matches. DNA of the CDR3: TGTGCCAGCAGCTTAAGACAGGGAGCTAACTATGGCTACACCTTC. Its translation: CASSLRQGANYGYTF.

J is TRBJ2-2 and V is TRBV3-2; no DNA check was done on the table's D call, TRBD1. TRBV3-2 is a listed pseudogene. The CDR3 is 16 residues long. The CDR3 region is CASSQVQGANTGELFF. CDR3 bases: TGTGCCAGCAGCCAAGTTCAGGGGGCGAACACCGGGGAGCTGTTTTTT.

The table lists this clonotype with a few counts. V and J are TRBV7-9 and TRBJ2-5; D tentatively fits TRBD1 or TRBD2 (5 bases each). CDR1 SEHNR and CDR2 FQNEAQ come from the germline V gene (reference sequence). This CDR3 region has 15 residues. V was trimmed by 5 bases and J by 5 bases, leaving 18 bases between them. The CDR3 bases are TGTGCCAGCAGCGCGCCGGGACCTGAGAGGGAGACCCAGTACTTC. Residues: CASSAPGPERETQYF.

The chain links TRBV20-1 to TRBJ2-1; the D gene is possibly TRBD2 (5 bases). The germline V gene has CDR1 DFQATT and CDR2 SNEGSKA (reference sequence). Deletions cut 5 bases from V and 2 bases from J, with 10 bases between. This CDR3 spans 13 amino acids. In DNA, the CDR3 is TGCAGTGCTGGCGACGGGACCTACAATGAGCAGTTCTTC. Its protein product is CSAGDGTYNEQFF.